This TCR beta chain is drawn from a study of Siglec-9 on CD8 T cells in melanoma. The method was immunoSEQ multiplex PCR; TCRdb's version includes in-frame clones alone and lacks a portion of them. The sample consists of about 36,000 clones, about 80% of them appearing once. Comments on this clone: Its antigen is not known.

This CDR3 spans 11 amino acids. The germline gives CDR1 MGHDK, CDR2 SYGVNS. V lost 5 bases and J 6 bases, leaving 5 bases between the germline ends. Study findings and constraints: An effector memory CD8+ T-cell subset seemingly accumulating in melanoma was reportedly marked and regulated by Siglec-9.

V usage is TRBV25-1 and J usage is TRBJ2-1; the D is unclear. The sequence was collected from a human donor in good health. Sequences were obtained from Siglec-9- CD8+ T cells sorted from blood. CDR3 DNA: TGTGCCAGCAGTCCTGGCAATGAGCAGTTCTTC. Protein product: CASSPGNEQFF.